Listed below are T cell receptor beta chains from one sample, sequenced in a study of cytomegalovirus exposure and HLA in healthy donors. Method: immunoSEQ multiplex PCR; TCRdb's copy keeps in-frame clones and lacks some. This sample has hundreds of thousands of clones; approximately 90% occur once, and the top ten carry 2.6%. Sequenced input: PBMCs. The receptors derive from a man aged 18 to 35 in good health and CMV-seronegative. The CDR3 runs from the conserved cysteine through the conserved F or W. D genes are given only for firm matches. The size field is filled for only some rows; it gives once, few, many or a size class.

d_call,clone_size,v_call,j_call,cdr3_aa,cdr3_nt
.,.,TRBV6-5,TRBJ2-2,CASSYSDRGTGELFF,TGTGCCAGCAGTTACTCGGATCGGGGCACCGGGGAGCTGTTTTTT
.,.,TRBV7-8,TRBJ1-2,CASSLWEGTLNYGYTF,TGTGCCAGCAGCTTGTGGGAGGGTACTCTAAACTATGGCTACACCTTC
TRBD1,.,TRBV2,TRBJ1-2,CASSWDRGNYGYTF,TGTGCCAGCAGTTGGGACAGGGGTAACTATGGCTACACCTTC
TRBD1,.,TRBV5-1,TRBJ1-5,CASSAKPWTGQNNQPQHF,TGCGCCAGCAGCGCAAAGCCTTGGACAGGTCAGAACAATCAGCCCCAGCATTTT
.,.,TRBV7-2,TRBJ2-3,CASSLMGGASDTQYF,TGTGCCAGCAGCTTAATGGGGGGGGCCTCAGATACGCAGTATTTT
TRBD2,.,TRBV15,TRBJ2-3,CATSREKRGGTDTQYF,TGTGCCACCAGCAGAGAGAAGCGGGGGGGCACAGATACGCAGTATTTT
TRBD1,.,TRBV25-1,TRBJ2-2,CASSLTGSGELFF,TGTGCCAGCAGCTTGACAGGGTCCGGGGAGCTGTTTTTT
TRBD1,.,TRBV5-6,TRBJ1-2,CASSRQGGVGYTF,TGTGCCAGCAGCCGTCAGGGGGGTGTTGGCTACACCTTC
.,.,TRBV7-2,TRBJ1-6,CASRYTHNSPLHF,TGTGCCAGCAGATACACCCATAATTCACCCCTCCACTTT
.,once,TRBV7-2,TRBJ1-6,CASSSQAAVNSPLHF,TGTGCCAGCAGCTCCCAAGCGGCAGTAAATTCACCCCTCCACTTT
.,.,TRBV30,TRBJ1-6,CAWTRTGTNNSPLHF,TGTGCCTGGACAAGGACCGGGACAAATAATTCACCCCTCCACTTT
.,.,TRBV28,TRBJ1-4,CASSFGIWGVDEKLFF,TGTGCCAGCAGTTTTGGGATATGGGGGGTGGATGAAAAACTGTTTTTT
.,.,TRBV5-1,TRBJ2-7,CASSLGRLPRRVYEQYF,TGCGCCAGCAGCTTGGGGAGGCTTCCGAGGAGGGTCTACGAGCAGTACTTC
.,.,TRBV28,TRBJ1-1,CASSPPGFRSAFF,TGTGCCAGCAGCCCACCGGGATTTAGGTCTGCTTTCTTT
TRBD2,.,TRBV6-5,TRBJ2-7,CASSYGMIAGTYEQYF,TGTGCCAGCAGTTACGGAATGATAGCGGGCACCTACGAGCAGTACTTC
TRBD2,.,TRBV5-6,TRBJ2-5,CASSYRAGSQETQYF,TGTGCCAGCAGCTACCGAGCGGGATCTCAAGAGACCCAGTACTTC
TRBD1,.,TRBV28,TRBJ2-7,CASSSLRDRDEQYF,TGTGCCAGCAGTTCCCTCCGGGACAGGGACGAGCAGTACTTC
TRBD2,.,TRBV19,TRBJ2-1,CASMQLAGGGEQFF,TGTGCCAGTATGCAACTAGCGGGAGGCGGTGAGCAGTTCTTC
.,.,TRBV7-2,TRBJ1-3,CASSFYQGSNAIYF,TGTGCCAGCAGCTTTTATCAGGGGTCGAACGCCATATATTTT
TRBD1,once,TRBV2,TRBJ2-1,CASSEGQGWNEQFF,TGTGCCAGCAGTGAGGGACAGGGGTGGAATGAGCAGTTCTTC
.,.,TRBV5-6,TRBJ1-1,CASSRGYTEAFF,TGTGCCAGCAGCAGGGGGTACACTGAAGCTTTCTTT
.,.,TRBV5-6,TRBJ2-2,CASSPGQNTGELFF,TGTGCCAGCAGCCCCGGACAGAACACCGGGGAGCTGTTTTTT
.,.,TRBV4-3,TRBJ1-1,CASRGADTEAFF,TGCGCCAGCCGAGGTGCGGACACTGAAGCTTTCTTT
TRBD1,.,TRBV9,TRBJ1-6,CASSAGPTGRSPLHF,TGTGCCAGCAGCGCTGGACCGACAGGGCGGTCACCCCTCCACTTT
.,few,TRBV5-1,TRBJ1-1,CASSLIGNTEAFF,TGCGCCAGCAGCTTGATCGGGAACACTGAAGCTTTCTTT
.,.,TRBV28,TRBJ2-7,CASARPLSSYEQYF,TGTGCCAGCGCGCGGCCTCTCAGCTCCTACGAGCAGTACTTC
.,.,TRBV27,TRBJ1-1,CASRGTEAFF,TGTGCCAGCCGGGGCACTGAAGCTTTCTTT
TRBD1,.,TRBV6-5,TRBJ2-5,CASRTGMALIETQYF,TGTGCCAGCCGGACAGGGATGGCTCTAATTGAGACCCAGTACTTC
TRBD2,.,TRBV27,TRBJ2-1,CASSPSGTSGLEQFF,TGTGCCAGCAGTCCCTCCGGGACTAGCGGGCTTGAGCAGTTCTTC